The 16 T cell receptor beta chains reported below all come from one sample, sequenced in a study of blood T cell repertoires in COVID-19. Generated by immunoSEQ multiplex PCR, the TCRdb table keeps only in-frame clones and is missing some. Of about 16,000 clones detected, more than 75% appear once; the ten largest clones hold over 10%. Material for sequencing was peripheral blood. These receptors came from a human donor in a cohort sampled during active COVID-19.

V is TRBV6-6 and J is TRBJ2-1; 10 bases match TRBD1. The CDR3 spans 15 residues. Germline assignment: CDR1 MNHNY and CDR2 SVGAGI (reference sequence). Trimming cost V 6 bases and J 3 bases; bases outside gene matches: 5. CDR3: CASSPGTGDYNEQFF. CDR3 sequence (DNA): TGTGCCAGCAGCCCCGGGACAGGGGACTACAATGAGCAGTTCTTC.

This chain joins TRBV15 and TRBJ2-5, with D tentatively TRBD2 (6 bases). Germline V gives CDR1 LNHNV, CDR2 YYDKDF (reference sequence). The CDR3 runs 14 residues. V shed 2 bases and J shed 5 bases, with 12 bases lying between them. The chain's CDR3 is CATSRRSSAETQYF. Written as DNA, the CDR3 is TGTGCCACCAGCAGAAGATCTAGCGCCGAGACCCAGTACTTC. The entire variable domain, with the rest obtained from reference TRBV15 and TRBJ2-5, is as follows: DAMVIQNPRYQVTQFGKPVTLSCSQTLNHNVMYWYQQKSSQAPKLLFHYYDKDFNNEADTPDNFQSRRPNTSFCFLDIRSPGLGDTAMYLCATSRRSSAETQYFGPGTRLLVL.

V and J are TRBV6-2 or TRBV6-3 and TRBJ1-5; TRBD1 matches at 10 bases. V dropped 5 bases and J dropped 5; count of bases not matched to a gene: 6. Germline-derived CDR1 and CDR2 are MNHEY and SVGEGT. The CDR3 sequence is 15 residues long. The CDR3 is CASSTGQGRDQPQHF. The CDR3 coding sequence is TGTGCCAGCAGTACGGGACAGGGGAGGGATCAGCCCCAGCATTTT.

The chain uses TRBV10-2 and TRBJ2-3; D unclear. Per germline, CDR1 WSHSY and CDR2 SAAADI. The CDR3 has 14 amino acids. Trimming stripped 4 bases from V and 1 base from J, with 9 bases between. CDR3 sequence reads: CASSALMGTDTQYF. CDR3 bases: TGCGCCAGCAGTGCCCTAATGGGCACAGATACGCAGTATTTT.

The rearrangement joins TRBV14 to TRBJ2-7, with TRBD1 matching over 8 bases. CDR3 length: 14 residues. The V gene's germline CDR1 is SGHDN and CDR2 FVKESK. V shed 3 bases and J 6 bases; nucleotides not matched to a gene: 7. The CDR3, as DNA: TGTGCCAGCAGCCACCCTATTGACAGGGGCGAGCAGTACTTC. Protein: CASSHPIDRGEQYF.

This clone was recorded once. The V and J genes are TRBV9 and TRBJ2-5, with a tentative D call TRBD2 (5 bases). The germline V and J ends were trimmed by 3 bases and 2 bases, with 14 bases remaining between them. CDR1 is SGDLS and CDR2 is YYNGEE in the germline V gene. The CDR3 is made up of 15 amino acids. CDR3 nucleotide sequence: TGTGCCAGCAGCGCCCTATTAGGAGGACAAGAGACCCAGTACTTC. Translating it yields CASSALLGGQETQYF.

The chain uses TRBV20-1 and TRBJ2-7; D gene unclear. V was pared by 2 bases and J by 4 bases, with 6 bases between. The CDR3 spans 11 residues. Germline V CDR1 and CDR2: DFQATT, SNEGSKA (reference sequence). CDR3 DNA: TGCAGTGCTAGAACGACTTACGAGCAGTACTTC. This encodes CSARTTYEQYF.

By frequency in the sample, this clone is medium-sized. The genes are TRBV2 and TRBJ2-2, with 9 positions matching TRBD2. Germline V gene sequence: CDR1 SNHLY, CDR2 FYNNEI. The CDR3 extends over 19 amino acids. Trimming took 6 bases from V and 5 from J; bases not matched to a gene: 19. The CDR3 nucleotides read TGTGCCAGCAGCAACCCTACCCTCGGCCTAGCGGGGAGTACCGGGGAGCTGTTTTTT. Encoded protein: CASSNPTLGLAGSTGELFF.

This clone was observed once. This chain uses TRBV7-6 with TRBJ1-2; no definite D call. The CDR3 totals 15 residues. Germline V gene data show CDR1 as SGHVS and CDR2 as FNYEAQ. Trimming removed 1 base from V and 3 bases from J, with 12 bases in between. CDR3 residues: CASSLVGSPDYGYTF. DNA of the CDR3: TGTGCCAGCAGCTTAGTGGGCAGCCCTGACTATGGCTACACCTTC. The whole variable domain, filled in from reference TRBV7-6 and TRBJ1-2, reads GAGVSQSPRYKVTKRGQDVALRCDPISGHVSLYWYRQALGQGPEFLTYFNYEAQQDKSGLPNDRFSAERPEGSISTLTIQRTEQRDSAMYRCASSLVGSPDYGYTFGSGTRLTVV.

The J gene is TRBJ1-2, the V gene TRBV9; D remains unclear. Germline assignment: CDR1 SGDLS and CDR2 YYNGEE. CDR3 length: 14 residues. Trimming pared 0 bases from V and 9 bases from J, leaving 15 bases between. Here the CDR3 DNA reads TGTGCCAGCAGCGTAGGATCCCAGGCGGGTCGCTACACCTTC. Protein sequence: CASSVGSQAGRYTF.

The chain recombines TRBV4-1 with TRBJ2-7; 12 nucleotides line up with TRBD1. Per germline, CDR1 MGHRA and CDR2 YSYEKL. V trimming: 4 bases; J trimming: 3 bases; junction bases outside the gene matches: 4. This CDR3 is 15 amino acids long. CDR3 amino acids: CASSPGQGARYEQYF. As DNA, the CDR3 is TGCGCCAGCAGCCCGGGACAGGGGGCTCGCTACGAGCAGTACTTC.

This chain joins TRBV6-2 or TRBV6-3 and TRBJ2-3, with D unclear. There are 12 residues in the CDR3. V dropped 4 bases and J dropped 2 bases, with 4 bases sitting between them. CDR1 MNHEY and CDR2 SVGEGT come from the germline V gene. As DNA, the CDR3 is TGTGCCAGCAGTTTATACACAGATACGCAGTATTTT. It codes for CASSLYTDTQYF.

J is TRBJ1-5 and V is TRBV5-5, with 7 bases that match TRBD1. The V and J ends lost 1 base and 4 bases, in that order; junction bases with no gene match: 2. CDR3 length: 14 amino acids. The germline gives CDR1 SGHKS, CDR2 YYEKEE (reference sequence). DNA for the CDR3: TGTGCCAGCAGCTTGCAACAGGGGAATCAGCCCCAGCATTTT. Residues: CASSLQQGNQPQHF.

The rearrangement uses TRBV2 and TRBJ2-4; 9 bases line up with TRBD2. Losses at the gene ends were 7 bases for V and 4 bases for J; bases not matched to a gene: 8. Germline V gene sequence: CDR1 SNHLY, CDR2 FYNNEI. CDR3 length: 15 amino acids. The CDR3 nucleotides are TGTGCCAGCACCTCACGGCGGGGGGGAAAAAACATTCAGTACTTC. It yields the protein CASTSRRGGKNIQYF.

CDR3 protein: CASSPSGDYEQYF. For the CDR3, the DNA is TGTGCCAGCTCACCGTCGGGGGACTACGAGCAGTACTTC. The chain combines TRBV18 with TRBJ2-7; D possibly corresponds to TRBD2 (6 bases). CDR1 KGHSH and CDR2 LQKENI come from the germline V gene. CDR3 size: 13 residues. The V end lost 3 bases, the J end lost 3 bases, and 9 bases lay between the germline ends.

This clone was counted a few times. The gene calls are TRBV18 and TRBJ2-7; D may be TRBD2 (6 bases). The length of the CDR3 is 13 residues. Germline loops: CDR1 KGHSH, CDR2 LQKENI. Trimming removed 3 bases from V and 2 bases from J, with 8 bases in between. The CDR3 bases are TGTGCCAGCTCACCCGGGAGCCCCTACGAGCAGTACTTC. This gives the protein CASSPGSPYEQYF.